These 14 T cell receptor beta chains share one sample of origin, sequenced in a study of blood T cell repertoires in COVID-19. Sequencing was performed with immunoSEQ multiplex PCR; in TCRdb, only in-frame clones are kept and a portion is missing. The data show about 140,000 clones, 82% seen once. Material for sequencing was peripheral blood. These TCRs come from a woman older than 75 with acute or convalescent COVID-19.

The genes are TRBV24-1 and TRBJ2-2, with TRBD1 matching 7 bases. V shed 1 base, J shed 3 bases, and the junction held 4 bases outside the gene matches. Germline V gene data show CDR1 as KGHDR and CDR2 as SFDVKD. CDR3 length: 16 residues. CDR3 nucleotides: TGTGCCACCAGTGATTTTGGTCAGGGGGACACCGGGGAGCTGTTTTTT. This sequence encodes CATSDFGQGDTGELFF.

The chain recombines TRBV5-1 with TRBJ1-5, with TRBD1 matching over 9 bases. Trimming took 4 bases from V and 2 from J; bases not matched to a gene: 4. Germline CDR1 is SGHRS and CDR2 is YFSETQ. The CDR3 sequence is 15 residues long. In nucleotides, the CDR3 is TGCGCCAGCAGCCTTACAGGGGGCGGCAATCAGCCCCAGCATTTT. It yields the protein CASSLTGGGNQPQHF.

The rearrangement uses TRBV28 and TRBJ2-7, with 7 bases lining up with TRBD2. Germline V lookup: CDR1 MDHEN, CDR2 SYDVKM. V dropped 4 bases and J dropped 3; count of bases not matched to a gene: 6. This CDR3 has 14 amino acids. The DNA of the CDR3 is TGTGCCAGCAGTTCACCTGGGACTAACTACGAGCAGTACTTC. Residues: CASSSPGTNYEQYF.

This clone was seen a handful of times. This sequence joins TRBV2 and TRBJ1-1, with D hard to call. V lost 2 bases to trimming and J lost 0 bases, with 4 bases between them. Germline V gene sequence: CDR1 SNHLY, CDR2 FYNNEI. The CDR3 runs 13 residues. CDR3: CASSESLNTEAFF. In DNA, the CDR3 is TGTGCCAGCAGTGAATCGTTGAACACTGAAGCTTTCTTT.

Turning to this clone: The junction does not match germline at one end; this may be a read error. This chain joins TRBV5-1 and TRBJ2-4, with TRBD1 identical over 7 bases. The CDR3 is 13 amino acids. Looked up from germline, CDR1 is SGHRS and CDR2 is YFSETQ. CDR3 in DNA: TGCGCCAGCAGCTTGGATCCCGGGACAGCCTGGAACTTC. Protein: CASSLDPGTAWNF.

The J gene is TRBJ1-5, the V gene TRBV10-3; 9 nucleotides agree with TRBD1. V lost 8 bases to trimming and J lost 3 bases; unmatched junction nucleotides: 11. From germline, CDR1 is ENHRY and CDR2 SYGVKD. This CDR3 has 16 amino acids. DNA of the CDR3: TGTGCCATCGGAACTAAGGACAGGGGCGCCAATCAGCCCCAGCATTTT. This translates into CAIGTKDRGANQPQHF.

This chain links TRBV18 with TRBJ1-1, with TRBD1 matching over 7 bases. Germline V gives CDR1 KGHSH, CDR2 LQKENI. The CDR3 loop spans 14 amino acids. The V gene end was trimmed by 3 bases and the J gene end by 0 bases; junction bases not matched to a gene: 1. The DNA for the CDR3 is TGTGCCAGCTCACCGACAGGGTTGAACACTGAAGCTTTCTTT. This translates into CASSPTGLNTEAFF.

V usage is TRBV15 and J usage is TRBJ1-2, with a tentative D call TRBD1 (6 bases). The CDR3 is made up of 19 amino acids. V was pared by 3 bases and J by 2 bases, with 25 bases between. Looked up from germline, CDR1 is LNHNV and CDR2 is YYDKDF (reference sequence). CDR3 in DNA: TGTGCCACCAGCAGTGGATGGGGGCCAGGGTATATACTAAACTATGGCTACACCTTC. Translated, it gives CATSSGWGPGYILNYGYTF. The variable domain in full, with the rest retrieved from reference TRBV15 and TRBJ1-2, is DAMVIQNPRYQVTQFGKPVTLSCSQTLNHNVMYWYQQKSSQAPKLLFHYYDKDFNNEADTPDNFQSRRPNTSFCFLDIRSPGLGDTAMYLCATSSGWGPGYILNYGYTFGSGTRLTVV.

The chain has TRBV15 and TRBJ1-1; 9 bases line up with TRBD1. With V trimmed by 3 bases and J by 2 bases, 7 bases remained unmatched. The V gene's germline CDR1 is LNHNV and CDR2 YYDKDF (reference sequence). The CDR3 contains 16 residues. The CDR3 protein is CATSRGLQGANTEAFF. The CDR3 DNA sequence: TGTGCCACCAGCAGGGGGCTACAGGGGGCTAACACTGAAGCTTTCTTT.

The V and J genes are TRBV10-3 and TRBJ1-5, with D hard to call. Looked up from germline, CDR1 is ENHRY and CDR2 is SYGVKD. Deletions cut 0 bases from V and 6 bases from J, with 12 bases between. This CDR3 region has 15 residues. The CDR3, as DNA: TGTGCCATCAGTGAGTCTGAGGTGAGGCTTCAGCCCCAGCATTTT. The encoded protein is CAISESEVRLQPQHF.

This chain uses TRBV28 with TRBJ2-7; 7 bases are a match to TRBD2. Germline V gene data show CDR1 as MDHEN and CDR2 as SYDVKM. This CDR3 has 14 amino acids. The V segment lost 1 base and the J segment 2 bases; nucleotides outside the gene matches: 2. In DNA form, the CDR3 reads TGTGCCAGCAGTTTATTGGGGGGGGCCTACGAGCAGTACTTC. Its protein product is CASSLLGGAYEQYF.

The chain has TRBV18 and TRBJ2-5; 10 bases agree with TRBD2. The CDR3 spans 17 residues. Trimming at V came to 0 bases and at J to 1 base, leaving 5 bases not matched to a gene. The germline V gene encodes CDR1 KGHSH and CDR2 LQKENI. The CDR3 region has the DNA TGTGCCAGCTCACCACCGGGTAGCGGGAGGCTCCAAGAGACCCAGTACTTC. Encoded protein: CASSPPGSGRLQETQYF.

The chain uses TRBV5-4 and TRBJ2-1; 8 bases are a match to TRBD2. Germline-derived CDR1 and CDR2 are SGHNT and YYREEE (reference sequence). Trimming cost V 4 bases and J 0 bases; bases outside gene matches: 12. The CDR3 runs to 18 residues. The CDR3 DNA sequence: TGTGCCAGCAGCGGAGTCGAATTAGCGGGGACCTCCTACAATGAGCAGTTCTTC. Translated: CASSGVELAGTSYNEQFF. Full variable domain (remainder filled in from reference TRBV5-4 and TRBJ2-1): ETGVTQSPTHLIKTRGQQVTLRCSSQSGHNTVSWYQQALGQGPQFIFQYYREEENGRGNFPPRFSGLQFPNYSSELNVNALELDDSALYLCASSGVELAGTSYNEQFFGPGTRLTVL.

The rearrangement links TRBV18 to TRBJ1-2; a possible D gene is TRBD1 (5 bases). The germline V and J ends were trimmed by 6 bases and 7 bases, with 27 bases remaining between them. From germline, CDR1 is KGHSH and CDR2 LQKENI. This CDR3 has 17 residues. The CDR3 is CASSRGGSLSADSGYTF. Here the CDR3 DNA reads TGTGCCAGCTCCCGGGGGGGAAGCCTTTCGGCGGATAGTGGCTACACCTTC. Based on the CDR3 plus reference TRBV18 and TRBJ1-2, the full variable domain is NAGVMQNPRHLVRRRGQEARLRCSPMKGHSHVYWYRQLPEEGLKFMVYLQKENIIDESGMPKERFSAEFPKEGPSILRIQQVVRGDSAAYFCASSRGGSLSADSGYTFGSGTRLTVV.